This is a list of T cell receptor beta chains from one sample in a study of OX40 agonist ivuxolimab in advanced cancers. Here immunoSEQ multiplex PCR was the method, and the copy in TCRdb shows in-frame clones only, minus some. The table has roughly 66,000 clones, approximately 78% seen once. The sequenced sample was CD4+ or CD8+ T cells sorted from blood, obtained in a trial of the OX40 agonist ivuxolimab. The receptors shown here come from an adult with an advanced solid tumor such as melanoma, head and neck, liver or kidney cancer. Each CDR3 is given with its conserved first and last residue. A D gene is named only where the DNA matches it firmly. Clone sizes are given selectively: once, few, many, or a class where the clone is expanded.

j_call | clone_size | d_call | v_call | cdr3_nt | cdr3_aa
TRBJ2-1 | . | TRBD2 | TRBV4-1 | TGCGCCAGCAGCGACCCGGTCGGGGGGATTGGCAATGAGCAGTTCTTC | CASSDPVGGIGNEQFF
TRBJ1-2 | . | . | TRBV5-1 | TGCGCCAGCAGCTTGGGGGACGGAGCTAACTATGGCTACACCTTC | CASSLGDGANYGYTF
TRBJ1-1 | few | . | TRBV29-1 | TGCAGCGTTGAAGGTAGGGGCCGTAACGACCCTGAAGCTTTCTTT | CSVEGRGRNDPEAFF
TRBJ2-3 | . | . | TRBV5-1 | TGCGCCAGCAGCCCATTCGGGTCCCTTAGGGGTTCCACGCAGTATTTT | CASSPFGSLRGSTQYF
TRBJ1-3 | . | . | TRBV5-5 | TGTGCCAGCAGCTTGGCCCCCGGTGGAAACACCATATATTTT | CASSLAPGGNTIYF
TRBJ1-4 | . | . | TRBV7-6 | TGTGCCAGCAGCTTAGTTTCTGTCGGACTCGGGGAAAAACTGTTTTTT | CASSLVSVGLGEKLFF
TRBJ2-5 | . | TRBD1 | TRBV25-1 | TGTGCCAGCAGCTACAGGGGGCAGGAGACCCAGTACTTC | CASSYRGQETQYF
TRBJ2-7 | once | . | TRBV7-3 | TGTGCCAGCAGCCCAAACCGGTTGTCCTACGAGCAGTACTTC | CASSPNRLSYEQYF
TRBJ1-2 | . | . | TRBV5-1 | TGCGCCAGCAGCCCGGACGGAGAGGGCTACACCTTC | CASSPDGEGYTF
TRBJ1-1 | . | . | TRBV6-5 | TGTGCCAGCAGTGGGGGATTGGGGTGGAACACTGAAGCTTTCTTT | CASSGGLGWNTEAFF
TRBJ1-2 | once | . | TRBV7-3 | TGTGCCAGCAGCTTAACGAGCACCGACTATGGCTACACCTTC | CASSLTSTDYGYTF
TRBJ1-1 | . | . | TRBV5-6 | TGTGCCAGCAGCTTGTCGGGGGGAGCCACTGAAGCTTTCTTT | CASSLSGGATEAFF
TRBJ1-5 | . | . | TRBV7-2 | TGTGCCAGCAGCTTTGGGGGATCCGGCAATCAGCCCCAGCATTTT | CASSFGGSGNQPQHF
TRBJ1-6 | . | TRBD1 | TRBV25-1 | TGTGCCAGCAGTGAACTTACCGGGACAGGGAGTTCACCCCTCCACTTT | CASSELTGTGSSPLHF
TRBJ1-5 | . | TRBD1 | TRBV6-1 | TGTGCCAGCAGCACGGGACAGGGAGGCCAGCCCCAGCATTTT | CASSTGQGGQPQHF
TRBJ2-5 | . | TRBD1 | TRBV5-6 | TGTGCCAGCAGCGGGACAGGGGGCCTGGAGACCCAGTACTTC | CASSGTGGLETQYF
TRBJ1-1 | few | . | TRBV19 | TGTGCCAGTAGACAGGGTAGCACTGAAGCTTTCTTT | CASRQGSTEAFF
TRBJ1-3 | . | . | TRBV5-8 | TGTGCCAGCAGCCGCATAGGTTCTGGAAACACCATATATTTT | CASSRIGSGNTIYF
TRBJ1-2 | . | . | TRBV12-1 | TGTGCCAGCAGCTTTGACAGGGGCTATGGCTACACCTTC | CASSFDRGYGYTF
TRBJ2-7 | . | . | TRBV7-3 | TGTGCCAGCAGCTTAGGGGGAGCGGGCTACGAGCAGTACTTC | CASSLGGAGYEQYF
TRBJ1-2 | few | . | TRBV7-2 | TGTGCCAGCAGCCTCGGGCTCGCGCGCTACACCTTC | CASSLGLARYTF
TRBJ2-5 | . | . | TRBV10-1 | TGCGCCAGCAGTGAGGATCCCGGAGAGACCCAGTACTTC | CASSEDPGETQYF
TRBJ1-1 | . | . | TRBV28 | TGTGCCAGCAGTTCCCCGACAGGTTTCTACACTGAAGCTTTCTTT | CASSSPTGFYTEAFF
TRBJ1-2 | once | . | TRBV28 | TGTGCCAGCAGTAACAGGGCTGGCTACACCTTC | CASSNRAGYTF
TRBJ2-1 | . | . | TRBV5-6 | TGTGCCAGCAGCCTGACTAGTCGGCGAAATGAGCAGTTCTTC | CASSLTSRRNEQFF
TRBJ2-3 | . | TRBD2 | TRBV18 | TGTGCCAGCTCACCACGCCTAGCGGGAGGGCGCACAGATACGCAGTATTTT | CASSPRLAGGRTDTQYF
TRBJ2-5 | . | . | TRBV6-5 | TGTGCCAGCAGGCCGGGGCCTAGGCCAGAGACCCAGTACTTC | CASRPGPRPETQYF
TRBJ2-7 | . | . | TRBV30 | TGTGCCTGGAGTGTGGCGGGACGAAGGGCGCGGGACCGCACCTACGAGCAGTACTTC | CAWSVAGRRARDRTYEQYF
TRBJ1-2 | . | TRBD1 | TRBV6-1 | TGTGCCAGCAGTATCCGGGACAGGGGTCCTCATGGCTACACCTTC | CASSIRDRGPHGYTF
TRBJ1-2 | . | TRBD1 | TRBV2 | TGTGCCAGCCGACAGGGAAATGGCTACACCTTC | CASRQGNGYTF
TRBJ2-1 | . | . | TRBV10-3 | TGTGCCATCAGTGACCTGAATGAGCAGTTCTTC | CAISDLNEQFF
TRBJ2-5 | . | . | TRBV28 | TGTGCCAGCAGTCACCGGGCTACTGACTTC | CASSHRATDF
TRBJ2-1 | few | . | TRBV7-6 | TGTGCCAGCAGCTCCTGGGGGACCAATGAGCAGTTCTTC | CASSSWGTNEQFF
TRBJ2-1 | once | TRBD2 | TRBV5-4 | TGTGCCAGCAGCTTGGAACTAGCGGGTAATGAGCAGTTCTTC | CASSLELAGNEQFF
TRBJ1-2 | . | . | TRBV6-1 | TGTGCCAGCAGTGAAGACGGGAGATACACCTTC | CASSEDGRYTF
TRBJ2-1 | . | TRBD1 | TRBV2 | TGTGCCAGCATTTCCGGTAGGGGGCTTGGGAATGAGCAGTTCTTC | CASISGRGLGNEQFF